This TCR beta chain was obtained from a study of T cells in tuberculosis. The CDR3 is 15 amino acids. CDR1 and CDR2 from the germline V gene are SEHNR and FQNEAQ (reference sequence). J gave up 5 bases and V 5 bases, and 9 bases lay outside the gene matches. Libraries were prepared by immunoSEQ multiplex PCR; TCRdb keeps only in-frame clonotypes and omits some of them. The sample carries 47,000 or so clones, 90% to 95% recorded once. The time point is: new active TB diagnosis, blood taken before or within 7 days of starting treatment. This TCR came from an adult with tuberculosis. The chain joins TRBV7-9 to TRBJ2-5, with 9 positions matching TRBD1. Sequencing was performed on PBMCs, taken at tuberculosis diagnosis. The DNA of the CDR3 is TGTGCCAGCAGCAGAAACAGGGGGCCGGGGGAGACCCAGTACTTC. Translating it yields CASSRNRGPGETQYF. The variable domain in full, with the rest retrieved from reference TRBV7-9 and TRBJ2-5, is DTGVSQNPRHKITKRGQNVTFRCDPISEHNRLYWYRQTLGQGPEFLTYFQNEAQLEKSRLLSDRFSAERPKGSFSTLEIQRTEQGDSAMYLCASSRNRGPGETQYFGPGTRLLVL.